Below, one T cell receptor (beta chain) is given with its context. Its antigen is still unknown. This specimen belongs to a study of T cells in Graves' hyperthyroidism and ophthalmopathy. Study findings and constraints: A model using 13 V-J features told ophthalmopathy apart from stable hyperthyroidism.

Germline loops: CDR1 DFQATT, CDR2 SNEGSKA (reference sequence). This CDR3 region has 13 residues. The ends lost 7 bases at V and 2 bases at J; junction bases unmatched: 8. TCR beta CDR3 regions were amplified from RNA transcripts. An initial round of RT-PCR targeting the TCR CDR3 relied on the HTBI primer set. TCRdb itself ran the multiplex PCR reads through MiXCR, one entry per CDR3 protein. The data contain a few hundred thousand distinct CDR3 sequences, around a quarter of them singletons. The rearrangement joins TRBV20-1 to TRBJ2-7; TRBD1 agrees at 7 bases. This clonotype was obtained from a man aged 50-59 years with Graves' hyperthyroidism. What was sequenced was blood. The CDR3 nucleotides are TGCAGTGTAGTGTTTGGACAGGCCTACGAGCAGTACTTC. Translated: CSVVFGQAYEQYF.